This T cell receptor (beta chain) was observed in a study of siplizumab effects on memory and regulatory T cells. A note on this clone: Its antigen remains unknown.

Germline lookup yields CDR1 SNHLY and CDR2 FYNNEI. V lost 0 bases and J 2 bases, leaving 10 bases between the germline ends. The CDR3 extends over 15 amino acids. Study-wide points: Suppression by proliferating Tregs derived from siplizumab cultures was not verified.

The assay was immunoSEQ multiplex PCR, and TCRdb's table has in-frame clones only and misses some. The profile shows about 110,000 clones, about 90% of them singletons. Sequencing input: Tregs sorted from blood. The gene calls are TRBV2 and TRBJ2-5; a weak D match, TRBD1 (5 bases). This TCR was sampled from a human donor in good health. CDR3 bases: TGTGCCAGCAGTGAAGCCAGGGCGCAACAAGAGACCCAGTACTTC. This codes for CASSEARAQQETQYF. The whole variable domain, remainder taken from reference TRBV2 and TRBJ2-5, is EPEVTQTPSHQVTQMGQEVILRCVPISNHLYFYWYRQILGQKVEFLVSFYNNEISEKSEIFDDQFSVERPDGSNFTLKIRSTKLEDSAMYFCASSEARAQQETQYFGPGTRLLVL.